The source of this T cell receptor beta chain is a study of beta chain features in type 1 diabetes (dated by TCRdb to between 2017 and 2018). Regarding the study in general: Mean age, gender distribution, total cell number and subset yield did not differ between patients and healthy donors. A total of some 100,000,000 sorted cells were examined across all samples, and a strong correlation was observed between cell number per subset and RNA yield. In the study, recently diagnosed type 1 diabetes patients and matched healthy donors were compared on the TCRB repertoires of their sorted circulating CD4+ T cell subsets. Regulatory and stem cell-like memory subsets were obtained from only 8 patients and about eight healthy donors, while naive and central memory subsets were obtained from all 30 or so donors. The investigation overall reported the following: HLA sub-analyses involved small numbers of individuals, so any influence of HLA type on TCRB rearrangement remained unresolved. A moderate but significant shortening of TCRB CDR3 length was observed in type 1 diabetes patients in all four CD4+ subsets. Patients with type 1 diabetes made fewer insertions and deleted more nucleotides at VDJ recombination sites, implying thymic rearrangement abnormalities. Because cDNA was sequenced instead of genomic DNA, activated cells with high expression could be over-represented, although the groups did not differ in activation or CD3 levels. Shorter templates might be favored by PCR, yet because patient and control samples were amplified and corrected together, any such skew would affect both groups equally. Naive, central memory and regulatory TCRB repertoires appeared to be more alike among patients than among healthy donors.

Of note for this clone: Its antigen target is currently unknown. No per-base quality is available; no much larger clone lies one base away.

Each donor gave one peripheral blood draw, approximately 0.11 L on average, collected into heparinised tubes. Naive, central memory, regulatory and stem cell-like memory CD4+ T cells were sorted on a BD FACSAria II using a panel including CD45RO, CCR7, CD25, CD127, CD95 and CD27. A purity above 98% was achieved for all sorted populations. PBMCs were separated immediately by Lymphoprep density gradient centrifugation and were stained directly, without being cultured. So that batch effects would be minimized, each experiment stained and sorted samples in pairs, pairing one healthy donor with one patient. The High Capacity cDNA Reverse Transcription Kit was used to reverse transcribe all of the isolated RNA, meaning that expressed TCRB transcripts were what got sequenced. Deep immunoSEQ sequencing was applied to naive, central memory and regulatory T cell samples, giving an average of roughly 3.5 million total reads per sample. After sorted cells were lysed in RLT buffer, RNA was extracted with DNase-treated RNeasy Micro or Mini kits, with the choice depending on cell number. To prevent cross-contamination, every cell subset was processed on its own, while patient and healthy donor samples were processed together. Using the immunoSEQ multiplex PCR, TCRB sequences were amplified from cDNA into 87-bp fragments spanning the CDR3 region. Sequencing of the amplicons was done on the Illumina HiSeq platform. On the study's bioinformatics: PCR bias was computationally corrected using synthetic template baselines, reads within Hamming distance 2 were collapsed, and singletons that could not be merged were discarded. Reads were aligned to IMGT to assign V, D and J genes, CDR3 length, and insertions or deletions at six rearrangement sites. Clonotype counts were normalized to sorted cell number within each subset before computing true diversity and Gini coefficients with the tcR R package. Repertoire sharing was quantified using the overlap coefficient calculated on TCRB nucleotide sequences. Here the immuneACCESS table is served through TCRdb, limited to in-frame sequences with V and J called. Missing clones are a known gap in these copies; in checked studies unresolved V genes cover under half, and the rest lacks a known reason. For V, J and clone size, that table is used; D and trimming come from the DNA. This sample has a few hundred thousand clones in its table, and approximately 15% of those were observed once. Jointly, the top ten make up approximately 7% of the sample.

The CDR3 starts with the cysteine, ends with the phenylalanine, and has 17 residues. The retained sequence is limited to the CDR3, 51 bases, with the frame set at the first base. The TCR comes from a man in his thirties or forties in good health. The chain employs TRBV1 and TRBJ2-6. TRBV1 is assigned pseudogene status. Sequencing was performed on central memory CD4+ T cells from blood. In nucleotide form, the sequence is TGCACCTCCGGGACCGACCCCCTCCAGTCTGGGGCCAACGTCCTGACTTTC. Translated, it gives CTSGTDPLQSGANVLTF.